This T cell receptor beta chain derives from a study of chemoradiotherapy in HPV16-positive cancers. At the level of the study: Candidate HPV-specific T-cell clones and common TCR motifs came from functional assays in a couple of HPV16-positive patients. Regarding the study as a whole: HPV-responsive T-cell expansion during chemoradiotherapy was linked to improved recurrence-free survival in HPV16-positive patients.

As concerns this clone: The antigen remains undetermined.

Clones were read by immunoSEQ multiplex PCR, and TCRdb kept only the in-frame ones, dropping some. The repertoire holds more than 15,000 clones, more than 70% seen once, with about 10% in the top ten. CDR3 size: 17 residues. In germline, CDR1 is SEHNR, CDR2 FQNEAQ (reference sequence). Losses at the gene ends were 0 bases for V and 3 bases for J; bases not matched to a gene: 9. Over chemoradiotherapy, repertoires were sampled more than once. Sampling was conducted from a patient who underwent chemoradiotherapy. The TCR was taken from a human donor with HPV-associated anogenital cancer. V is TRBV7-9 and J is TRBJ2-3; TRBD2 aligns across 7 bases. This CDR3 reads CASSLAGGNEGTDTQYF. The CDR3 DNA reads as TGTGCCAGCAGCTTAGCGGGGGGGAATGAAGGGACAGATACGCAGTATTTT.